These T cell receptor beta chains were read from a single sample in a study of T cell changes during pregnancy in multiple sclerosis. The protocol was immunoSEQ multiplex PCR, while the TCRdb copy is restricted to in-frame clones and leaves out a portion. The table has about 51,000 clones, approximately 94% seen once; the top ten hold about 0.6%. Sequencing was performed on CD4+ T cells from peripheral blood mononuclear cells, taken in the second trimester of pregnancy. The receptors here all came from a female donor with multiple sclerosis, enrolled in a pregnancy study. CDR3s include the opening cysteine and the closing phenylalanine or tryptophan. A D gene is named only where the DNA matches it firmly. Clone size appears in some rows only: once, few, many, or a class for an expanded clone.

cdr3_length j_call clone_size v_call d_call cdr3_nt cdr3_aa
16 TRBJ2-2 - TRBV5-1 TRBD2 TGCGCCAGCAGCTTGGGACTAGCTCCTAACACCGGGGAGCTGTTTTTT CASSLGLAPNTGELFF
15 TRBJ1-6 - TRBV25-1 TRBD1 TGTGCCAGCAGTGAACCGACAGGGTTTAATTCACCCCTCCACTTT CASSEPTGFNSPLHF
15 TRBJ2-1 - TRBV7-2 TRBD2 TGTGCCAGCGCATCTCCAACGGGGGGGCTCAATGAGCAGTTCTTC CASASPTGGLNEQFF
16 TRBJ2-1 - TRBV9 TRBD2 TGTGCCAGCAGCGGACCGAGCGGGGGCTCCTACAATGAGCAGTTCTTC CASSGPSGGSYNEQFF
17 TRBJ2-5 - TRBV7-2 TRBD1 TGTGCCAGCAGCATGCGAGGGACAGGGAGGGGTGCGGAGACCCAGTACTTC CASSMRGTGRGAETQYF
16 TRBJ1-6 - TRBV6-5 TRBD1 TGTGCCAGCAGTTACACACCGGGACAGGGAGTGTCACCCCTCCACTTT CASSYTPGQGVSPLHF
15 TRBJ1-1 - TRBV7-6 - TGTGCCAGCAGCTTAAGAAACAGTCCGAACACTGAAGCTTTCTTT CASSLRNSPNTEAFF
13 TRBJ1-2 - TRBV7-2 TRBD1 TGTGCCAGCAGGTTGGGACAGTACTATGGCTACACCTTC CASRLGQYYGYTF
15 TRBJ1-5 - TRBV25-1 - TGTGCCAGCAGTCCCGGGGGAGGGGAAAATCAGCCCCAGCATTTT CASSPGGGENQPQHF
13 TRBJ2-1 - TRBV15 - TGTGCCACCACAGACGGGATTAATAATGAGCAGTTCTTC CATTDGINNEQFF
18 TRBJ1-2 - TRBV7-9 TRBD1 TGTGCCAGCACCCTCGGGCGGGACAGGGGGCGAGGGGACTATGGCTACACCTTC CASTLGRDRGRGDYGYTF
15 TRBJ2-1 - TRBV7-2 TRBD2 TGTGCCAGCAGCTCGACTAGCGGGGGTTACAATGAGCAGTTCTTC CASSSTSGGYNEQFF
12 TRBJ1-1 - TRBV29-1 - TGCAGCTTTTGGGACACGAACACTGAAGCTTTCTTT CSFWDTNTEAFF
14 TRBJ2-7 - TRBV6-5 TRBD1 TGTGCCAGCAGTTACACACCACAGGGGGCTACGCAGTACTTC CASSYTPQGATQYF
14 TRBJ1-4 - TRBV7-3 TRBD1 TGTGCCAGCAGCTTGACAGGGAGAGGCGAAAAACTGTTTTTT CASSLTGRGEKLFF
14 TRBJ2-3 once TRBV6-6 - TGTGCCAGCAGTCCCGCTAGCGTCACAGATACGCAGTATTTT CASSPASVTDTQYF
15 TRBJ2-2 - TRBV9 TRBD1 TGTGCCAGCAGCCTGGGACAGGGGAATCCCGGGGAGCTGTTTTTT CASSLGQGNPGELFF
14 TRBJ2-7 - TRBV30 - TGTGCCTGGGGATCCCGGGGAGTCCTATACGAGCAGTACTTC CAWGSRGVLYEQYF
14 TRBJ2-5 - TRBV19 TRBD2 TGTGCCAGTAGTACCGGGACTAGCGCGGAGACCCAGTACTTC CASSTGTSAETQYF
16 TRBJ2-7 - TRBV7-2 - TGTGCCAGCAGCCTGTCTACTGGGAGGGGGATCTACGAGCAGTACTTC CASSLSTGRGIYEQYF
15 TRBJ1-2 - TRBV5-1 TRBD1 TGCGCCAGCAGCACCGGGGACAGGGGGAACTATGGCTACACCTTC CASSTGDRGNYGYTF
15 TRBJ2-2 - TRBV11-2 - TGTGCCAGCAGCCCCACCCGGGGGTGGGACGGGGAGCTGTTTTTT CASSPTRGWDGELFF
15 TRBJ1-1 - TRBV19 - TGTGCCACCGACGGGGGGCTTCCCTCCCATACTGAAGCTTTCTTT CATDGGLPSHTEAFF
17 TRBJ1-2 - TRBV4-3 TRBD1 TGCGCCAGCAGCCAAGCCGTCTCGGGACAGGGAGTAGGAGGCTACACCTTC CASSQAVSGQGVGGYTF
16 TRBJ2-1 - TRBV5-1 - TGCGCCAGCAGCTGGGCCGACAGGCTCACCTACAATGAGCAGTTCTTC CASSWADRLTYNEQFF
16 TRBJ1-6 - TRBV7-2 - TGTGCCAGCAGCCCCCGAGGGCCGAAAGCTAATTCACCCCTCCACTTT CASSPRGPKANSPLHF
13 TRBJ2-3 - TRBV29-1 TRBD2 TGCAGCGCCAGCGGGGGTAGGGGAGATACGCAGTATTTT CSASGGRGDTQYF
16 TRBJ1-2 - TRBV9 TRBD1 TGTGCCAGCAGCTTCCCGCGGGGGACAGGTCAACGGGTGAACACCTTC CASSFPRGTGQRVNTF